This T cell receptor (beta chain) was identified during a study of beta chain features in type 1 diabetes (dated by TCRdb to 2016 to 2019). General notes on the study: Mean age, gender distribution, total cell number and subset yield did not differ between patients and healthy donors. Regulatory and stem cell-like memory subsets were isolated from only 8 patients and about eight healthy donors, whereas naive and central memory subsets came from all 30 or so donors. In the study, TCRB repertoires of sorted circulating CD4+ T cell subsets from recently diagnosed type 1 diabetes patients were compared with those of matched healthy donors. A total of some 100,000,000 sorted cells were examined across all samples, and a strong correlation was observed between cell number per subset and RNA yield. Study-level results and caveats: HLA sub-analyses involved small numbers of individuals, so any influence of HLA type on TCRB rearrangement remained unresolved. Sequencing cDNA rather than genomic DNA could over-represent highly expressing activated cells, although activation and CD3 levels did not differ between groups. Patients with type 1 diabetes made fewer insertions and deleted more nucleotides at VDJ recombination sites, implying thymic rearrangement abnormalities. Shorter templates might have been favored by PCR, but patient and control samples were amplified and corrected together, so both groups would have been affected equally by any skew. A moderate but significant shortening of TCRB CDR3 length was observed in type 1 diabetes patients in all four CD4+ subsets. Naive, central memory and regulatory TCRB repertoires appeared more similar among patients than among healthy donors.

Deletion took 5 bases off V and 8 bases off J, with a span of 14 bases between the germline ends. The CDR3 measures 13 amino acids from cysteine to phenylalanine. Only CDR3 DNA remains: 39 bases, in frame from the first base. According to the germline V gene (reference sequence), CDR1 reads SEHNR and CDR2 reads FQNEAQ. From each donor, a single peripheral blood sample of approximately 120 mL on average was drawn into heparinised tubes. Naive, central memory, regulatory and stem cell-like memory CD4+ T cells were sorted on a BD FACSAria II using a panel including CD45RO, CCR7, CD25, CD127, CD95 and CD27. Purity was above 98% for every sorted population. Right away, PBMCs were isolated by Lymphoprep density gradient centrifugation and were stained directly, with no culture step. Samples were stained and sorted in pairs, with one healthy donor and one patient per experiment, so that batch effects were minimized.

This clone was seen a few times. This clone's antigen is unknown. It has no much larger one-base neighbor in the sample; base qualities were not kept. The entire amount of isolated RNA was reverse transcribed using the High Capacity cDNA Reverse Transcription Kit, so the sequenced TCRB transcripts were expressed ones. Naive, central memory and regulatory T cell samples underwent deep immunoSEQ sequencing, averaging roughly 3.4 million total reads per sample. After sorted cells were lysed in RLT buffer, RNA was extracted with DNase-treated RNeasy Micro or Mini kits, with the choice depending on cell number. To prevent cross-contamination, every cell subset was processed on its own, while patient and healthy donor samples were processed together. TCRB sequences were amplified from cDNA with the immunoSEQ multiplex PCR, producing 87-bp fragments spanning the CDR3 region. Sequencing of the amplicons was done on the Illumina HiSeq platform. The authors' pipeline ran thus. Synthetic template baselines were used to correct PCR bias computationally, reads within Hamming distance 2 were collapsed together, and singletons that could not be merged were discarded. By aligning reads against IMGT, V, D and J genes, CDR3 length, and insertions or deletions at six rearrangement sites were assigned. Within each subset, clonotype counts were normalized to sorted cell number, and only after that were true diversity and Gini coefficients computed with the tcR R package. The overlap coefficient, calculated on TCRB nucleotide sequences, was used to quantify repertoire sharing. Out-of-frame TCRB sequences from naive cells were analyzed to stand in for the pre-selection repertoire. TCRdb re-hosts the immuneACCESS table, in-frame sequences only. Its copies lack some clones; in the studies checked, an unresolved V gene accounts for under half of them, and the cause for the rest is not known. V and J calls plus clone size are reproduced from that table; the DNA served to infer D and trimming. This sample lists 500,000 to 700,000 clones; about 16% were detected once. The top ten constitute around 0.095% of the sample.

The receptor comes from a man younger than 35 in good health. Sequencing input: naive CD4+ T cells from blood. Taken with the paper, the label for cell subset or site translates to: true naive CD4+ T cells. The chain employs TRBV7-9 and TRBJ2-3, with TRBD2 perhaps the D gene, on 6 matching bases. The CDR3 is CASSPSGLGTQYF. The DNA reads TGTGCCAGCAGCCCCAGCGGGCTTGGTACGCAGTATTTT. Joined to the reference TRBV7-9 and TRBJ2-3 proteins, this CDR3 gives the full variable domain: DTGVSQNPRHKITKRGQNVTFRCDPISEHNRLYWYRQTLGQGPEFLTYFQNEAQLEKSRLLSDRFSAERPKGSFSTLEIQRTEQGDSAMYLCASSPSGLGTQYFGPGTRLTVL.